This TCR delta chain comes out of a study of γδ T cells in repeated Plasmodium falciparum infection (dated by TCRdb to the early 2020s). For the study in its entirety: The natural-infection arm enrolled Malian children exposed to intense seasonal malaria transmission, compared against age and gender matched Australian children. Malian gammadelta TCR repertoires were analysed cross-sectionally during no-transmission periods and were analysed longitudinally across acute febrile malaria episodes. Four controlled human malaria infections were administered to five malaria-naive U.S. adults over about 630 days by bites from P. falciparum NF54-infected Anopheles stephensi mosquitoes. Samples were collected from controlled-infection subjects at baseline, immediately before selected infections, and 21 days after each infection. In the study, the shaping of the human gammadelta T cell repertoire by repeated Plasmodium falciparum infection was examined using natural infection in Mali and controlled human malaria infection.

Results the study describes overall, beyond this receptor: Compared with the repertoires of Australian children, the Vdelta2-negative gammadelta TCR repertoires of Malian children appeared more clonally expanded, less diverse and less shared. Waves of new clonotype selection in Vdelta2-negative, largely Vdelta1+, gammadelta TCR repertoires appeared to be driven by repeated controlled infections. Generalizability was limited because the Malian cohort was drawn from a small rural village of predominantly one ethnic group. Vgamma9/Vdelta2+ TCR repertoires kept a highly stable polyclonal repertoire across time and infection, and many TCRgamma sequences overlapped between individuals. Because the controlled-infection cohort was small, analysis of inter-individual variability in gammadelta T cell responses was limited.

Vgamma9/Vdelta2+ and Vdelta2-negative gammadelta T cell populations were flow-sorted from peripheral blood mononuclear cells for bulk TCR repertoire analysis. The library relied on multiplex PCR. Instrument on record: Illumina MiSeq. Each sorted gammadelta T cell sample was sequenced for both the TCR gamma (TRG) and TCR delta (TRD) chains. Per the source publication's procedure: Repertoire analyses included clonotype tree plots, accumulated frequency of the top 20 clonotypes, diversity index (DI) and D75 metrics. TCRdb processed the public reads again with the CATT caller, after which rows with matching DNA were combined. The V and J calls and clone size are TCRdb's, not the authors'. For this sample the table gives 50,000 to 55,000 delta-chain clones, of which approximately 1.8% were detected only once. 20% to 25% of the sample is held by the ten biggest clonotypes. Clipping removes 0 bases from V and 4 bases from J, with 43 as the unmatched junction base count. Spanning cysteine to phenylalanine, the CDR3 consists of 28 amino acids. CDR3 DNA is the only sequence kept; it has 84 bases, read in frame from the first base. From a lookup of the germline V gene, CDR1 and CDR2 are TSWWSYY and QGS.

This clone appeared many times. No antigen is known for it. The protein given by TCRdb reflects a much larger clone and differs at residue 10 from this DNA's translation, likely from a read error; the protein shown is the DNA's translation. The TCR was taken from a pool of human donors (malaria-infected and uninfected, not separated). Rearrangement joined TRDV1 to TRDJ1, with TRDD3 matching 8 junction bases. The sequenced sample was gamma-delta T cells from blood. This receptor has the CDR3 CALGELILLSTIKILGADIGPTGDKLIF. Here is the DNA: TGTGCTCTTGGGGAACTGATCCTGCTTTCTACGATAAAAATACTGGGGGCCGATATCGGCCCGACGGGCGATAAACTCATCTTT.